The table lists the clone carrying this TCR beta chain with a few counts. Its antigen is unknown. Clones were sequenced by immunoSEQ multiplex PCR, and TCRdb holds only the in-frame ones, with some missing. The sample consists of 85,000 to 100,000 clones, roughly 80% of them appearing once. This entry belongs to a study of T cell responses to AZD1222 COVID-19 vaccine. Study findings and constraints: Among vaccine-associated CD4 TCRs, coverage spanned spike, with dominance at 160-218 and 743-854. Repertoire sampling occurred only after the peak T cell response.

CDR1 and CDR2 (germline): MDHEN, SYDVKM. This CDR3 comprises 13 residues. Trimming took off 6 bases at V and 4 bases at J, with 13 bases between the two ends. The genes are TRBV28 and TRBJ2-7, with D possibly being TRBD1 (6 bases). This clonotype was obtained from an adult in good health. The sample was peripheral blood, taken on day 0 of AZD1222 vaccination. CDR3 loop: CASRRDILYEQYF. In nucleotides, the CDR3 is TGTGCCAGCAGGAGGGACATACTGTACGAGCAGTACTTC.